A single sample gave rise to the 30 T cell receptor beta chains below, sequenced in a study of a mutant IDH1 vaccine in newly diagnosed glioma. The protocol was immunoSEQ multiplex PCR, while the TCRdb copy is restricted to in-frame clones and leaves out a portion. The profile shows approximately 80,000 clones, 75% to 85% of them singletons. Documented time point: week 47, end of study. Vaccine doses each comprised 300 ug of mutant IDH1 20-mer peptide, with topical imiquimod. The antigens for these receptors are not known. The starting material was PBMCs, obtained from a glioma patient whose treatment included an IDH1 peptide vaccine. The source is a man aged 40-55 years with glioma.

The rearrangement joins TRBV27 to TRBJ1-4, with a weak D call TRBD1 (5 bases). V was shortened by 9 bases and J by 5 bases, with 13 bases between the two germline ends. The CDR3 extends over 13 amino acids. CDR1 is MNHEY and CDR2 is SMNVEV in the germline V gene (reference sequence). CDR3 DNA sequence: TGTGCCAGTTCCACAGGACGAAATGAAAAACTGTTTTTT. It yields the protein CASSTGRNEKLFF.

CDR3 sequence: CASSKRTAGGYTF. DNA of the CDR3: TGTGCCAGCAGCAAAAGGACAGCCGGTGGCTACACCTTC. V and J are TRBV21-1 and TRBJ1-2; the tabulated D call, TRBD1, remains unverified against the DNA. TRBV21-1 constitutes a pseudogene. This CDR3 has 13 amino acids.

The chain has TRBV6-5 and TRBJ1-2; D may be TRBD1 (6 bases). V was clipped by 8 bases and J by 4 bases, with 17 bases between them. This CDR3 is built from 14 residues. Germline V gives CDR1 MNHEY, CDR2 SVGAGI. Written as DNA, the CDR3 is TGTGCCAGCCTCCCTGGGGGGGCGCCCTATGGCTACACCTTC. It yields the protein CASLPGGAPYGYTF.

With regard to this clone: This sample also contains other DNA sequences that code for the same CDR3. The gene calls are TRBV10-3 and TRBJ2-7, with D unclear. CDR1 is ENHRY, CDR2 SYGVKD, per germline. CDR3 length equals 11 residues. The V gene lost 6 bases and the J gene lost 2 bases, with 5 bases spanning the gap. The CDR3 DNA reads as TGTGCCATCAGCGATCCCTACGAGCAGTACTTC. Protein sequence: CAISDPYEQYF.

V gene TRBV29-1 combines with J gene TRBJ2-2; 7 nucleotides match TRBD1. CDR1 is SQVTM, CDR2 ANQGSEA, per germline. The CDR3 is 12 residues long. The DNA of the CDR3 is TGCAACGCACAGGGGTACACCGGGGAGCTGTTTTTT. Its protein product is CNAQGYTGELFF.

The sample holds one count of this clone. This chain links TRBV6-5 with TRBJ2-3; 7 bases map to TRBD2. The CDR3 contains 15 residues. Unmatched junction bases numbered 5, after V lost 4 bases and J lost 1 base. Germline V gives CDR1 MNHEY, CDR2 SVGAGI. The CDR3 nucleotides read TGTGCCAGCAGTTCCGGACTAGTTGGCACAGATACGCAGTATTTT. Translated: CASSSGLVGTDTQYF.

This clone has only a few counts. The gene calls are TRBV19 and TRBJ2-7, with D perhaps TRBD2 (6 bases). CDR3 length: 14 amino acids. Germline CDR1 is LNHDA and CDR2 is SQIVND (reference sequence). V shed 5 bases and J shed 2 bases, with 13 bases lying between them. CDR3 in amino acids: CASSDGGTPYEQYF. Here the CDR3 DNA reads TGTGCCAGTAGTGATGGCGGGACTCCCTACGAGCAGTACTTC.

The table lists this clone with a count of one. This sequence joins TRBV4-3 and TRBJ2-1; TRBD1 matches at 11 bases. With V trimmed by 4 bases and J by 6 bases, 5 bases remained unmatched. This CDR3 is 15 amino acids long. Germline V gene data show CDR1 as LGHNA and CDR2 as YSLEER. For the CDR3, the DNA is TGCGCCAGCAGCCTTGGGACAGGGGGAAGCAATGAGCAGTTCTTC. It translates to CASSLGTGGSNEQFF.

This clone came up a few times. The chain joins TRBV2 to TRBJ2-7; possible D gene TRBD1, 7 bases. Germline V lookup: CDR1 SNHLY, CDR2 FYNNEI. V was trimmed by 6 bases and J by 5 bases, leaving 14 bases between them. The CDR3 loop spans 13 amino acids. The CDR3: CASRRRRGDEQYF. The DNA for the CDR3 is TGTGCCAGCAGGCGCCGCAGGGGGGACGAGCAGTACTTC. The whole variable domain, remainder taken from reference TRBV2 and TRBJ2-7, is EPEVTQTPSHQVTQMGQEVILRCVPISNHLYFYWYRQILGQKVEFLVSFYNNEISEKSEIFDDQFSVERPDGSNFTLKIRSTKLEDSAMYFCASRRRRGDEQYFGPGTRLTVT.

This chain links TRBV5-1 with TRBJ2-5; possibly TRBD1 or TRBD2 for D (6 bases each). V gave up 0 bases and J gave up 4 bases, with 10 bases separating them. Germline lookup yields CDR1 SGHRS and CDR2 YFSETQ. The length of the CDR3 is 14 residues. CDR3 loop: CASSLEGGPETQYF. The CDR3, as DNA: TGCGCCAGCAGCTTGGAGGGGGGCCCAGAGACCCAGTACTTC. The entire variable domain, with the rest obtained from reference TRBV5-1 and TRBJ2-5, is as follows: KAGVTQTPRYLIKTRGQQVTLSCSPISGHRSVSWYQQTPGQGLQFLFEYFSETQRNKGNFPGRFSGRQFSNSRSEMNVSTLELGDSALYLCASSLEGGPETQYFGPGTRLLVL.

This clone was detected once. The J gene is TRBJ2-2, the V gene TRBV5-1; perhaps TRBD2 as D (5 bases). Germline lookup yields CDR1 SGHRS and CDR2 YFSETQ. With 5 bases removed from V and 2 bases from J, the gap between germline ends came to 7 bases. The CDR3 runs to 13 residues. The CDR3 is CASRRDNTGELFF. The CDR3 nucleotides read TGCGCCAGCAGGAGGGATAACACCGGGGAGCTGTTTTTT.

The chain is built from TRBV19 and TRBJ1-5; maybe TRBD1 (6 bases). V was trimmed by 5 bases and J by 3 bases, leaving 14 bases between them. The CDR3 runs to 15 residues. CDR1 and CDR2 from the germline V gene are LNHDA and SQIVND (reference sequence). CDR3 DNA: TGTGCCAGTAGTGTGGACAGAGGACCCAATCAGCCCCAGCATTTT. It codes for CASSVDRGPNQPQHF.

The sample holds one count of this clone. The chain joins TRBV6-5 to TRBJ2-2; D gene unclear. The germline V gene encodes CDR1 MNHEY and CDR2 SVGAGI. The V and J ends lost 2 bases and 5 bases respectively, with 6 bases between them. The CDR3 runs to 13 residues. This CDR3 is CASSYVGTGELFF. CDR3 nucleotides: TGTGCCAGCAGTTACGTAGGAACCGGGGAGCTGTTTTTT.

The chain couples TRBV7-8 to TRBJ1-3; D remains unclear. The V and J ends lost 3 bases and 0 bases respectively, with 6 bases between them. Germline V lookup: CDR1 SGHVS, CDR2 FQNEAQ. CDR3 length: 14 amino acids. The CDR3 here is CASSFESSGNTIYF. In DNA form, the CDR3 reads TGTGCCAGCAGCTTTGAGAGCTCTGGAAACACCATATATTTT.

The DNA for the CDR3 is TGTGCCAGCAGCCTCAAGACTATACTAAACACAGATACGCAGTATTTT. Translating it yields CASSLKTILNTDTQYF. The chain carries TRBV11-2 and TRBJ2-3, with D maybe TRBD2 (5 bases). The germline CDR1 and CDR2 sequences are SGHAT and FQNNGV. This CDR3 is 16 amino acids long. V shed 5 bases and J shed 2 bases, with 17 bases lying between them.

The chain uses TRBV21-1 and TRBJ1-3; the tabulated D call, TRBD1, remains unverified against the DNA. TRBV21-1 represents a pseudogene. The CDR3 spans 17 residues. For the CDR3, the DNA is TGTGCCAGCAGCAAAGCGGGCACCACCAGCTCTGGAAACACCATATATTTT. Residues: CASSKAGTTSSGNTIYF.

The chain links TRBV6-6 to TRBJ2-5; TRBD2 matches 10 bases. The CDR3 contains 16 residues. V shed 2 bases and J 2 bases; nucleotides not matched to a gene: 5. In germline, CDR1 is MNHNY, CDR2 SVGAGI (reference sequence). Here the CDR3 reads CASSYGVAGGQETQYF. As DNA, the CDR3 is TGTGCCAGCAGTTACGGGGTAGCGGGGGGTCAAGAGACCCAGTACTTC.

This chain joins TRBV19 and TRBJ1-2; D gene uncertain. The CDR3 has 11 amino acids. The germline V gene has CDR1 LNHDA and CDR2 SQIVND (reference sequence). V was cut by 3 bases and J by 7 bases, with 6 bases left in between. The CDR3 reads CASSIWSGYTF. In nucleotides, the CDR3 is TGTGCCAGTAGTATTTGGTCTGGCTACACCTTC.

This chain joins TRBV7-6 and TRBJ1-2; 9 nucleotides align to TRBD1. The junction had 11 bases not matched to a gene; V was cut back by 5 bases and J by 10 bases. Per germline, CDR1 SGHVS and CDR2 FNYEAQ. This CDR3 is built from 14 residues. CDR3 sequence reads: CASSRQPGQGDYTF. The CDR3 DNA is TGTGCCAGCAGCCGACAGCCGGGACAGGGTGACTACACCTTC.

Only one count was recorded for this clone. V is TRBV5-4 and J is TRBJ2-7, with 9 bases matching TRBD1. Germline lookup yields CDR1 SGHNT and CDR2 YYREEE (reference sequence). The CDR3 has 14 amino acids. After removal of 3 bases from V and 5 bases from J, the junction contained 6 bases not matched to a gene. The CDR3 coding sequence is TGTGCCAGCAGCTCGGGGACAGGGCGCCACGAGCAGTACTTC. Its protein product is CASSSGTGRHEQYF.

The J gene is TRBJ2-2, the V gene TRBV4-3; D might be TRBD2 (5 bases). Per the germline V gene, CDR1 is LGHNA and CDR2 is YSLEER. CDR3 length: 15 residues. V lost 4 bases to trimming and J lost 6 bases, with 15 bases between them. CDR3 protein: CASSRNEGPAGELFF. DNA for the CDR3: TGCGCCAGCAGCCGCAACGAGGGTCCGGCCGGGGAGCTGTTTTTT.

J is TRBJ2-7 and V is TRBV5-5, with 7 bases matching TRBD2. V lost 1 base, J lost 4 bases, and 5 bases stayed unmatched. The CDR3 runs to 14 residues. Germline V gives CDR1 SGHKS, CDR2 YYEKEE (reference sequence). The CDR3 coding sequence is TGTGCCAGCAGCTTGACGGTCGGGGGGTACGAGCAGTACTTC. It codes for CASSLTVGGYEQYF. Drawing the rest from reference TRBV5-5 and TRBJ2-7, the complete variable domain is DAGVTQSPTHLIKTRGQQVTLRCSPISGHKSVSWYQQVLGQGPQFIFQYYEKEERGRGNFPDRFSARQFPNYSSELNVNALLLGDSALYLCASSLTVGGYEQYFGPGTRLTVT.

This chain connects TRBV7-9 to TRBJ2-3, with 9 bases fitting TRBD1. Trimming at V came to 4 bases and at J to 3 bases, leaving 11 bases not matched to a gene. The CDR3 loop spans 17 amino acids. Germline assignment: CDR1 SEHNR and CDR2 FQNEAQ (reference sequence). The CDR3 protein is CASSSGTGHSGTDTQYF. The CDR3 region has the DNA TGTGCCAGCAGCTCCGGGACAGGGCATTCGGGAACAGATACGCAGTATTTT.

The chain carries TRBV19 and TRBJ2-7; possible D gene TRBD1, 6 bases. Germline V gene data show CDR1 as LNHDA and CDR2 as SQIVND (reference sequence). CDR3 length: 13 amino acids. V was pared by 10 bases and J by 2 bases, with 15 bases between. In nucleotides, the CDR3 is TGTGCCACCATGGGGGCGTATCCCTACGAGCAGTACTTC. Its translation: CATMGAYPYEQYF.

This clone was seen once. This chain connects TRBV27 to TRBJ1-2; D might be TRBD1 (6 bases). V lost 0 bases and J lost 4, with 15 bases in between. The CDR3 spans 16 residues. CDR1 is MNHEY, CDR2 SMNVEV, per germline (reference sequence). The CDR3 DNA is TGTGCCAGCAGTTTATCCCTACCGGGGGGCGGCTATGGCTACACCTTC. As protein: CASSLSLPGGGYGYTF.

J is TRBJ2-5 and V is TRBV4-2, with TRBD2 matching over 9 bases. J gave up 4 bases and V 0 bases, and 9 bases lay outside the gene matches. Germline V gene sequence: CDR1 LGHNA, CDR2 YNFKEQ. The CDR3 contains 17 residues. The CDR3 DNA reads TGTGCCAGCAGCCAAGATCGACGGCGGGGGGGCTTAGAGACCCAGTACTTC. Protein product: CASSQDRRRGGLETQYF.

This clone was recorded once. The chain is built from TRBV9 and TRBJ2-5; D may be TRBD2 (6 bases). The CDR3 contains 15 residues. From germline, CDR1 is SGDLS and CDR2 YYNGEE. V gave up 4 bases and J gave up 4 bases, with 17 bases separating them. This chain's CDR3 is CASSQFGSARETQYF. The CDR3 coding sequence is TGTGCCAGCAGCCAATTCGGGAGTGCCCGAGAGACCCAGTACTTC. Looking up the rest from reference TRBV9 and TRBJ2-5 gives the full variable domain: DSGVTQTPKHLITATGQRVTLRCSPRSGDLSVYWYQQSLDQGLQFLIQYYNGEERAKGNILERFSAQQFPDLHSELNLSSLELGDSALYFCASSQFGSARETQYFGPGTRLLVL.

The V call is TRBV7-9, the J call TRBJ1-2; no clear D. This CDR3 has 14 amino acids. Trimming pared 2 bases from V and 7 bases from J, leaving 14 bases between. Germline CDR1 is SEHNR and CDR2 is FQNEAQ (reference sequence). CDR3 region: CASSLWLTAIGYTF. The CDR3 nucleotides read TGTGCCAGCAGCTTATGGTTAACAGCCATTGGCTACACCTTC.

The chain carries TRBV4-2 and TRBJ2-5; no clear D gene. The V end lost 3 bases, the J end lost 4 bases, and 6 bases lay between the germline ends. CDR1 and CDR2 (germline): LGHNA, YNFKEQ. The CDR3 loop spans 12 amino acids. CDR3 sequence reads: CASSQPSETQYF. CDR3 sequence (DNA): TGTGCCAGCAGCCAGCCATCAGAGACCCAGTACTTC.

This clone was detected once. The chain carries TRBV4-3 and TRBJ2-2, with D unclear. The V end lost 5 bases, the J end lost 4 bases, and 5 bases lay between the germline ends. This CDR3 region has 12 residues. Germline assignment: CDR1 LGHNA and CDR2 YSLEER. CDR3 DNA: TGCGCCAGCAGCGAAGTCACCGGGGAGCTGTTTTTT. Its protein product is CASSEVTGELFF.